The next 32 T cell receptor beta chains were all read from a single sample in a study of PD-L1 blockade in urothelial cancer. Profiling relied on immunoSEQ multiplex PCR, and the TCRdb table lists in-frame clones only, not all of them. The sample consists of tens of thousands of clones, about four fifths of them appearing once. Time point in this sample: pretreatment peripheral blood. The input for sequencing was PBMCs, taken around atezolizumab (anti-PD-L1) treatment. The receptors were gathered from a man between 65 and 80 years old with urothelial cancer.

The chain employs TRBV5-1 and TRBJ2-5; 13 positions agree with TRBD2. CDR1 and CDR2 from the germline V gene are SGHRS and YFSETQ. The length of the CDR3 is 17 residues. Trimming cost V 7 bases and J 5 bases; bases outside gene matches: 14. The CDR3 nucleotides read TGCGCCAGCTCCATTAGTTGGACTAGCGGGAGTGAGGAGACCCAGTACTTC. As protein: CASSISWTSGSEETQYF.

With regard to this clone: This sample also contains other DNA sequences that code for the same CDR3. The chain links TRBV5-1 to TRBJ2-5, with 9 bases identical to TRBD1. The CDR3 totals 14 residues. V shed 3 bases, J shed 5 bases, and the junction held 5 bases outside the gene matches. CDR1 and CDR2 from the germline V gene are SGHRS and YFSETQ. The chain's CDR3 is CASSSTGGGETQYF. The CDR3 DNA is TGCGCCAGCAGCTCAACAGGGGGCGGTGAGACCCAGTACTTC.

The J gene is TRBJ2-2, the V gene TRBV15, with D maybe TRBD2 (5 bases). CDR3 length: 17 amino acids. The V end lost 3 bases, the J end lost 6 bases, and 20 bases lay between the germline ends. Germline values: CDR1 LNHNV, CDR2 YYDKDF (reference sequence). The chain's CDR3 is CATSRGLTRSRAGELFF. In DNA form, the CDR3 reads TGTGCCACCAGCAGGGGGTTAACTAGGAGTAGGGCCGGGGAGCTGTTTTTT.

V and J are TRBV5-1 and TRBJ1-2; TRBD1 aligns across 8 bases. With V trimmed by 0 bases and J by 4 bases, 2 bases remained unmatched. The CDR3 consists of 14 residues. Germline CDR1 reads SGHRS; CDR2 reads YFSETQ. CDR3 region: CASSLDRGTYGYTF. The CDR3 DNA reads as TGCGCCAGCAGCTTGGACAGGGGGACCTATGGCTACACCTTC.

The chain joins TRBV9 to TRBJ2-3, with D perhaps matching TRBD1 (6 bases). CDR3 length: 12 residues. V lost 4 bases, J lost 6 bases, and 9 bases lay in between. Per the germline V gene, CDR1 is SGDLS and CDR2 is YYNGEE. The CDR3 DNA is TGTGCCAGCAGCTCCCAGGGGGATACGCAGTATTTT. Protein sequence: CASSSQGDTQYF.

This clone was detected only a few times. The chain carries TRBV9 and TRBJ1-1; D is undetermined. Trimming took 4 bases from V and 1 from J, leaving 8 bases between them. CDR1 SGDLS and CDR2 YYNGEE come from the germline V gene. The CDR3 is 13 residues long. In nucleotides, the CDR3 is TGTGCCAGCAGCTCCCTCGGGAACACTGAAGCTTTCTTT. Translating gives CASSSLGNTEAFF.

The J gene is TRBJ2-1, the V gene TRBV5-4, with 9 bases matching TRBD2. The CDR3 totals 15 residues. V shed 4 bases and J 5 bases; nucleotides not matched to a gene: 7. Germline-derived CDR1 and CDR2 are SGHNT and YYREEE (reference sequence). The CDR3 DNA sequence: TGTGCCAGCAGCATCGCGGGAGGGCCCAACAATGAGCAGTTCTTC. This codes for CASSIAGGPNNEQFF.

This chain uses TRBV6-1 with TRBJ2-2; maybe TRBD1 (5 bases). The germline CDR1 and CDR2 sequences are MNHNS and SASEGT. The CDR3 totals 15 residues. Trimming stripped 6 bases from V and 1 base from J, with 12 bases between. This CDR3 is CASRTAPRNTGELFF. The CDR3 DNA reads as TGTGCCAGCAGGACAGCGCCCAGGAACACCGGGGAGCTGTTTTTT.

The chain carries TRBV19 and TRBJ2-3; 7 bases are shared with TRBD2. Germline trimming cut 3 bases from V and 5 bases from J; bases unmatched to any gene: 5. Germline lookup yields CDR1 LNHDA and CDR2 SQIVND (reference sequence). This CDR3 spans 14 amino acids. CDR3 DNA: TGTGCCAGTAGTATCACTAGCGTGAAAGATACGCAGTATTTT. This codes for CASSITSVKDTQYF. The full variable domain, with the rest looked up from reference TRBV19 and TRBJ2-3, is DGGITQSPKYLFRKEGQNVTLSCEQNLNHDAMYWYRQDPGQGLRLIYYSQIVNDFQKGDIAEGYSVSREKKESFPLTVTSAQKNPTAFYLCASSITSVKDTQYFGPGTRLTVL.

V usage is TRBV14 and J usage is TRBJ1-3, with a possible D match to TRBD1 (5 bases). CDR3 length: 16 residues. CDR1 SGHDN and CDR2 FVKESK come from the germline V gene. Deletions cut 1 base from V and 0 bases from J, with 10 bases between. DNA of the CDR3: TGTGCCAGCAGCCAAGCCCACAGGAGCTCTGGAAACACCATATATTTT. Translated, it gives CASSQAHRSSGNTIYF.

Only a few counts were recorded for this clone. The chain combines TRBV7-9 with TRBJ2-7, with D hard to call. Trimming cost V 10 bases and J 3 bases, with 16 bases left between them. The CDR3 sequence is 13 residues long. The germline CDR1 and CDR2 sequences are SEHNR and FQNEAQ (reference sequence). CDR3 protein: CATRMAGSYEQYF. The DNA of the CDR3 is TGTGCCACCCGCATGGCAGGTAGCTACGAGCAGTACTTC. Full variable domain (outside the CDR3, taken from reference TRBV7-9 and TRBJ2-7): DTGVSQNPRHKITKRGQNVTFRCDPISEHNRLYWYRQTLGQGPEFLTYFQNEAQLEKSRLLSDRFSAERPKGSFSTLEIQRTEQGDSAMYLCATRMAGSYEQYFGPGTRLTVT.

This clone was seen a few times. The rearrangement links TRBV5-6 to TRBJ2-3; the D gene is possibly TRBD2 (5 bases). V gave up 1 base and J gave up 2 bases, with 11 bases separating them. CDR1 is SGHDT and CDR2 is YYEEEE in the germline V gene. This CDR3 is built from 15 residues. The CDR3 here is CASSLRGSYTDTQYF. Here the CDR3 DNA reads TGTGCCAGCAGCTTGCGGGGTTCTTACACAGATACGCAGTATTTT.

The chain couples TRBV11-3 to TRBJ2-3; 11 nucleotides agree with TRBD1. V trimming: 5 bases; J trimming: 5 bases; junction bases outside the gene matches: 3. CDR1 and CDR2 from the germline V gene are SGHNT and YENEEA. CDR3 size: 14 residues. Written as DNA, the CDR3 is TGTGCCAGCAGCGTGGGACAGGGGGAAGATACGCAGTATTTT. It encodes CASSVGQGEDTQYF.

The DNA for the CDR3 is TGTGCCAGCAGCCCCTTTCGACTAGCCGGGGATACGCAGTATTTT. Translating it yields CASSPFRLAGDTQYF. The genes are TRBV7-9 and TRBJ2-3, with 7 nucleotides matching TRBD2. This CDR3 comprises 15 residues. Germline CDR1 is SEHNR and CDR2 is FQNEAQ (reference sequence). Trimming at V came to 5 bases and at J to 6 bases, leaving 11 bases not matched to a gene.

The genes are TRBV10-3 and TRBJ1-2; D remains ambiguous. This CDR3 spans 12 amino acids. Per germline, CDR1 ENHRY and CDR2 SYGVKD. Trimming shortened V by 6 bases and J by 4 bases, and 9 bases separated the two germline ends. CDR3 sequence reads: CAIRGRSYGYTF. Here the CDR3 DNA reads TGTGCCATCAGGGGGAGAAGCTATGGCTACACCTTC.

This clone has a handful of counts. The J gene is TRBJ2-2, the V gene TRBV7-9; 11 nucleotides align to TRBD2. Germline V gene data show CDR1 as SEHNR and CDR2 as FQNEAQ (reference sequence). The CDR3 sequence is 18 residues long. The junction had 6 bases not matched to a gene; V was cut back by 0 bases and J by 3 bases. CDR3 protein: CASSLAPLAGGYTGELFF. The CDR3 DNA is TGTGCCAGCAGCTTAGCGCCGCTAGCGGGAGGTTACACCGGGGAGCTGTTTTTT.

The genes are TRBV5-5 and TRBJ2-2; D is possibly TRBD2 (6 bases). Germline loops: CDR1 SGHKS, CDR2 YYEKEE (reference sequence). Trimming took off 2 bases at V and 1 base at J, with 12 bases between the two ends. CDR3 length: 16 residues. CDR3 coding DNA: TGTGCCAGCAGCTTTTCCGGTAGCGGGAACACCGGGGAGCTGTTTTTT. This translates into CASSFSGSGNTGELFF.

The gene calls are TRBV5-1 and TRBJ2-1, with a possible D match to TRBD2 (6 bases). The germline CDR1 and CDR2 sequences are SGHRS and YFSETQ. The germline V and J ends were trimmed by 1 base and 8 bases, with 16 bases remaining between them. The CDR3 loop spans 15 amino acids. The CDR3 DNA reads TGCGCCAGCAGCTTGTTGGGAATGGGCGGGGATGAGCAGTTCTTC. This sequence encodes CASSLLGMGGDEQFF.

The chain recombines TRBV11-2 with TRBJ2-7; D remains ambiguous. From germline, CDR1 is SGHAT and CDR2 FQNNGV. There are 15 residues in the CDR3. Trimming removed 1 base at V and 1 base at J, with 11 bases between. CDR3 loop: CASSLAFARSYEQYF. The CDR3 DNA reads TGTGCCAGCAGCTTAGCCTTTGCGAGATCCTACGAGCAGTACTTC.

This rearrangement joins TRBV28 to TRBJ2-2; 11 bases fit TRBD2. V gave up 5 bases and J gave up 3 bases; unmatched junction bases: 8. Germline V lookup: CDR1 MDHEN, CDR2 SYDVKM. The CDR3 loop spans 17 amino acids. This CDR3 reads CASSRIAGGIDTGELFF. The DNA for the CDR3 is TGTGCCAGCAGTAGGATAGCGGGAGGGATCGACACCGGGGAGCTGTTTTTT. The full variable domain, completed using reference TRBV28 and TRBJ2-2, is DVKVTQSSRYLVKRTGEKVFLECVQDMDHENMFWYRQDPGLGLRLIYFSYDVKMKEKGDIPEGYSVSREKKERFSLILESASTNQTSMYLCASSRIAGGIDTGELFFGEGSRLTVL.

The chain couples TRBV27 to TRBJ2-2; D remains unclear. Trimming pared 10 bases from V and 3 bases from J, leaving 9 bases between. The germline gives CDR1 MNHEY, CDR2 SMNVEV (reference sequence). The CDR3 runs to 12 residues. CDR3 sequence reads: CATARYTGELFF. The CDR3 DNA sequence: TGTGCCACCGCGCGGTACACCGGGGAGCTGTTTTTT.

This chain uses TRBV6-6 with TRBJ1-1; 8 bases map to TRBD1. CDR1 is MNHNY, CDR2 SVGAGI, per germline (reference sequence). This CDR3 spans 15 amino acids. V lost 3 bases to trimming and J lost 5 bases; unmatched junction nucleotides: 8. The DNA of the CDR3 is TGTGCCAGCAGTTATTCGGACAGGGCGAGGACTGAAGCTTTCTTT. This encodes CASSYSDRARTEAFF.

The J gene is TRBJ1-1, the V gene TRBV6-1; no clear D gene. This CDR3 region has 11 residues. Germline V gene lookup returns CDR1 MNHNS and CDR2 SASEGT. The V gene lost 6 bases and the J gene lost 3 bases, with 5 bases spanning the gap. CDR3 amino acids: CASSPYTEAFF. The CDR3 region has the DNA TGTGCCAGCAGCCCGTACACTGAAGCTTTCTTT.

The genes are TRBV18 and TRBJ1-1, with 8 bases aligning to TRBD1. With V trimmed by 2 bases and J by 3 bases, 2 bases remained unmatched. The length of the CDR3 is 14 residues. Germline lookup yields CDR1 KGHSH and CDR2 LQKENI. The CDR3 protein is CASSPNRGDTEAFF. The CDR3 DNA follows: TGTGCCAGCTCACCAAACAGGGGGGACACTGAAGCTTTCTTT.

V gene TRBV5-6 combines with J gene TRBJ1-1; 7 bases are shared with TRBD1. The CDR3 covers 11 residues. Germline CDR1 SGHDT, CDR2 YYEEEE. V was clipped by 4 bases and J by 8 bases; unmatched bases: 2. CDR3 sequence reads: CASSQDREAFF. Here the CDR3 DNA reads TGTGCCAGCAGCCAGGACAGGGAAGCTTTCTTT.

J is TRBJ2-7 and V is TRBV6-4; 8 bases map to TRBD2. V shed 11 bases, J shed 5 bases, and the junction held 11 bases outside the gene matches. Germline loops: CDR1 MRHNA, CDR2 SNTAGT. CDR3 length: 13 residues. This chain's CDR3 is CAGGAGVGNEQYF. Written as DNA, the CDR3 is TGTGCCGGGGGAGCGGGAGTTGGGAACGAGCAGTACTTC.

The chain employs TRBV28 and TRBJ2-3; 8 bases line up with TRBD2. Germline assignment: CDR1 MDHEN and CDR2 SYDVKM. V was clipped by 7 bases and J by 11 bases; unmatched bases: 11. The CDR3 covers 13 residues. CDR3 protein: CASTGTSSSGQYF. DNA for the CDR3: TGTGCCAGCACCGGGACTAGTAGTAGCGGGCAGTATTTT.

This chain uses TRBV13 with TRBJ2-7; perhaps TRBD2 as D (5 bases). V lost 0 bases to trimming and J lost 5 bases, with 11 bases between them. The germline V gene encodes CDR1 PRHDT and CDR2 FYEKMQ (reference sequence). The CDR3 length is 14 residues. CDR3 residues: CASSLGQLRDEQYF. DNA for the CDR3: TGTGCCAGCAGCTTAGGGCAGCTGAGGGACGAGCAGTACTTC.

Sample share makes this clone medium-sized (0.01 to 0.1%). V gene TRBV7-3 combines with J gene TRBJ2-2; the D gene is possibly TRBD2 (6 bases). The CDR3 extends over 14 amino acids. Germline V lookup: CDR1 SGHTA, CDR2 FQGTGA. V was shortened by 5 bases and J by 2 bases, with 9 bases between the two germline ends. This CDR3 reads CASSPGLNTGELFF. DNA of the CDR3: TGTGCCAGCAGCCCGGGACTCAACACCGGGGAGCTGTTTTTT.

The J gene is TRBJ2-7, the V gene TRBV30, with D possibly being TRBD2 (6 bases). Trimming pared 4 bases from V and 7 bases from J, leaving 17 bases between. The CDR3 contains 13 residues. Germline CDR1 and CDR2: GTSNPN and SVGIG (reference sequence). The CDR3 region has the DNA TGTGCCTGGACTCGGGACCCGGCGGGGGAGCAGTACTTC. This encodes CAWTRDPAGEQYF. Using reference TRBV30 and TRBJ2-7 for the parts outside the CDR3, the full variable domain is SQTIHQWPATLVQPVGSPLSLECTVEGTSNPNLYWYRQAAGRGLQLLFYSVGIGQISSEVPQNLSASRPQDRQFILSSKKLLLSDSGFYLCAWTRDPAGEQYFGPGTRLTVT.

The J gene is TRBJ1-2, the V gene TRBV7-6; TRBD1 matches at 8 bases. Germline assignment: CDR1 SGHVS and CDR2 FNYEAQ. The CDR3 contains 14 residues. With 1 base clipped from V and 5 bases from J, the junction kept 3 bases outside the gene matches. The CDR3 loop is CASSLDQGAYGYTF. CDR3 DNA sequence: TGTGCCAGCAGCTTAGACCAGGGGGCTTATGGCTACACCTTC.

The J gene is TRBJ2-3, the V gene TRBV9; no reliable D call. The CDR3 totals 13 residues. V lost 3 bases and J lost 0, with 5 bases in between. Germline values: CDR1 SGDLS, CDR2 YYNGEE. This CDR3 reads CASSEASTDTQYF. Written as DNA, the CDR3 is TGTGCCAGCAGCGAAGCTAGCACAGATACGCAGTATTTT.